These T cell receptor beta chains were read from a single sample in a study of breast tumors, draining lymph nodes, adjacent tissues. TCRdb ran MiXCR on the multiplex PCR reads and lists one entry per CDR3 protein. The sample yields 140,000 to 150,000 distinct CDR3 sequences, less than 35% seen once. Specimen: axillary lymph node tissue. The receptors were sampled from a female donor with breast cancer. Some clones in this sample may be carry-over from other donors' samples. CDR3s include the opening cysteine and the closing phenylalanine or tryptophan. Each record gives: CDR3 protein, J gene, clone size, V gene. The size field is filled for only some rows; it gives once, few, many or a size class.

CDR3 protein: CASRGQKQFF
J gene: TRBJ2-1
clone size: -
V gene: TRBV7-2

CDR3 protein: CATSDGTGNSGANVLTF
J gene: TRBJ2-6
clone size: -
V gene: TRBV24-1

CDR3 protein: CASSPISPDRVGYTF
J gene: TRBJ1-2
clone size: few
V gene: TRBV28

CDR3 protein: CASSRTGRSGNTIYF
J gene: TRBJ1-3
clone size: many
V gene: TRBV6-6

CDR3 protein: CASTLRGPPFSGNPIYF
J gene: TRBJ1-3
clone size: many
V gene: TRBV7-2

CDR3 protein: CASNEALGQDAYNEQFF
J gene: TRBJ2-1
clone size: many
V gene: TRBV6-1

CDR3 protein: CASSLFTNSPLHF
J gene: TRBJ1-6
clone size: many
V gene: TRBV5-6

CDR3 protein: CASRTGTDQPQHF
J gene: TRBJ1-5
clone size: -
V gene: TRBV19

CDR3 protein: CSVEETGGTRSSYNSPLHF
J gene: TRBJ1-6
clone size: -
V gene: TRBV29-1

CDR3 protein: CASSYAYRFGYTF
J gene: TRBJ1-2
clone size: many
V gene: TRBV6-5

CDR3 protein: CASSDWSIYGYTF
J gene: TRBJ1-2
clone size: medium-sized
V gene: TRBV2

CDR3 protein: CVSSSANYGYTF
J gene: TRBJ1-2
clone size: -
V gene: TRBV28

CDR3 protein: CASSTAKTSYEQYF
J gene: TRBJ2-7
clone size: many
V gene: TRBV19

CDR3 protein: CASKLQLDFYGYTF
J gene: TRBJ1-2
clone size: many
V gene: TRBV6-6

CDR3 protein: CASSRDREVNGYTF
J gene: TRBJ1-2
clone size: many
V gene: TRBV5-8

CDR3 protein: CASFGEGNQPQHF
J gene: TRBJ1-5
clone size: many
V gene: TRBV2

CDR3 protein: CASSYGYRGKTQYF
J gene: TRBJ2-5
clone size: many
V gene: TRBV6-5